Listed here is a single T cell receptor beta chain. The data derive from a study of cytomegalovirus exposure and HLA in healthy donors. This CDR3 has 14 residues. From germline, CDR1 is LNHDA and CDR2 SQIVND (reference sequence). The V end was cut by 6 bases, the J end by 6 bases, with 12 bases between. 60 Vbeta and 13 Jbeta primers were used in PCR. The protocol was immunoSEQ multiplex PCR, while the TCRdb copy is restricted to in-frame clones and leaves out a portion. The sample has some 150,000 clones, around 85% seen once. The sequence derives from a woman aged 30 to 39 in good health and CMV-seronegative. The chain has TRBV19 and TRBJ2-6, with D perhaps TRBD1 (5 bases). Sequences were obtained from PBMCs. This CDR3 reads CASRNQGEANVLTF. CDR3 in DNA: TGTGCCAGTAGGAACCAGGGTGAGGCCAACGTCCTGACTTTC.